This T cell receptor beta chain comes out of a study of blood T cells in healthy people across ages. A J-beta primer mix and a sample-barcoded 5' primer were used in a second PCR of roughly 7 to 12 cycles. Through a template-switch adaptor with 12 random nucleotides, each cDNA molecule received a tag. Each CDR3 protein is one row after TCRdb ran MiXCR on the 5' RACE reads. The repertoire holds hundreds of thousands of distinct CDR3 sequences, with roughly 41% as singletons. Remarks on this clonotype: Its target is not known.

Each of the donors had approximately 10 milliliters of peripheral blood drawn into EDTA-treated Vacutainer tubes. Study observations and caveats: As age increased, TCR beta diversity per million T cells fell in a roughly linear fashion. Diversity was estimated from one million T cells, and these estimates were considered underestimates.

Per germline, CDR1 SEHNR and CDR2 FQNEAQ (reference sequence). The V and J ends lost 4 bases and 0 bases respectively, with 10 bases between them. This CDR3 has 16 residues. The V call is TRBV7-9, the J call TRBJ2-6, with D unresolved. The receptor was isolated from a woman aged 60-75 years in good health. The sequenced material came from blood. DNA of the CDR3: TGTGCCAGCAGCTGTGGACGCTACTCTGGGGCCAACGTCCTGACTTTC. This gives the protein CASSCGRYSGANVLTF.